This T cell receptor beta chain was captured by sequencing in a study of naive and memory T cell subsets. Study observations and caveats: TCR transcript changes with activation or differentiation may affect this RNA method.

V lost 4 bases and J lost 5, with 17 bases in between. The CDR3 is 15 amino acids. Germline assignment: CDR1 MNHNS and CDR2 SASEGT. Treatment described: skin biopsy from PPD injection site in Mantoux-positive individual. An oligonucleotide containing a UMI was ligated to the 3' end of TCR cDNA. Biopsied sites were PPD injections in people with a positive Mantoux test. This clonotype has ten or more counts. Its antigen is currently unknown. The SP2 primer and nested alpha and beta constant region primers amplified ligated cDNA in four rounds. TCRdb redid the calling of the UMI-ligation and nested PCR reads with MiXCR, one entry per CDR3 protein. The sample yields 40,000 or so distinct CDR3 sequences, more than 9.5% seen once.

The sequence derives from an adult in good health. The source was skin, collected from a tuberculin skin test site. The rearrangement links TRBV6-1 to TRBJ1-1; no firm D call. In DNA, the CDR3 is TGTGCCAGCAGTGTCCCACAGATCCGAGGGACTGAAGCTTTCTTT. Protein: CASSVPQIRGTEAFF.